What follows are 26 T cell receptor beta chains derived from one specimen sequenced in a study of T-cell memory formation after mild COVID-19. TCRdb ran MiXCR on the 5' RACE reads and lists one entry per CDR3 protein. The sample has around 310,000 distinct CDR3 sequences, more than 13% seen once. The sample comprised PBMCs or a T cell subset sorted from them (not recorded which). These receptors came from a man in his late teens or twenties who had mild COVID-19 (a few samples of this study predate the infection). Cell type and time point are not known.

This clonotype was recorded a few times. The rearrangement links TRBV11-2 to TRBJ2-7; tentative D call: TRBD2 (7 bases). The germline gives CDR1 SGHAT, CDR2 FQNNGV. This CDR3 region has 14 residues. V was trimmed by 3 bases and J by 0 bases, leaving 9 bases between them. CDR3 loop: CASSFGGPSYEQYF. CDR3 sequence (DNA): TGTGCCAGCAGCTTCGGGGGGCCCTCCTACGAGCAGTACTTC.

This clonotype was seen a few times. The J gene is TRBJ1-2, the V gene TRBV20-1, with D possibly matching TRBD1 (5 bases). The CDR3 runs 13 residues. Deletions cut 8 bases from V and 4 bases from J, with 17 bases between. The germline V gene encodes CDR1 DFQATT and CDR2 SNEGSKA (reference sequence). The CDR3 spells CSSSTGTAYGYTF. DNA for the CDR3: TGCAGTTCCTCGACCGGGACGGCCTATGGCTACACCTTC.

This clonotype was found many times. The chain couples TRBV4-3 to TRBJ2-7, with 8 bases aligning to TRBD2. V was clipped by 4 bases and J by 2 bases; unmatched bases: 7. CDR1 LGHNA and CDR2 YSLEER come from the germline V gene. The length of the CDR3 is 15 residues. The CDR3 nucleotides read TGCGCCAGCAGCCCCGGCGAGCGGGGGACCTACGAGCAGTACTTC. It codes for CASSPGERGTYEQYF.

This sequence joins TRBV6-4 and TRBJ2-7; TRBD1 aligns across 9 bases. CDR1 MRHNA and CDR2 SNTAGT come from the germline V gene. The CDR3 is 16 amino acids. V was clipped by 5 bases and J by 7 bases; unmatched bases: 15. The CDR3 DNA reads TGTGCCAGCAGTCGATTACCGGGACAGGGAATAAAGGAGCAGTACGTC. This encodes CASSRLPGQGIKEQYV.

For the CDR3, the DNA is TGTGCCAGCAGCTTAGGAGGGGATGGAGCAGATACGCAGTATTTT. It is translated as CASSLGGDGADTQYF. The J gene is TRBJ2-3, the V gene TRBV7-9; TRBD1 or TRBD2 may be the D gene (5 bases each). V was pared by 1 base and J by 4 bases, with 12 bases between. CDR1 and CDR2 from the germline V gene are SEHNR and FQNEAQ (reference sequence). This CDR3 is 15 amino acids long.

The rearrangement joins TRBV5-1 to TRBJ2-3, with TRBD2 matching over 13 bases. This CDR3 spans 15 amino acids. Germline CDR1 is SGHRS and CDR2 is YFSETQ. V lost 5 bases, J lost 3 bases, and 3 bases stayed unmatched. CDR3 in amino acids: CASSGLAGVTDTQYF. CDR3 coding DNA: TGCGCCAGCAGTGGACTAGCGGGGGTGACAGATACGCAGTATTTT.

In DNA, the CDR3 is TGTGCCAGCAGCTTCGGCAGCGGGGAGACCCAGTACTTC. Translation: CASSFGSGETQYF. The chain has TRBV11-3 and TRBJ2-5, with D possibly TRBD2 on 6 matching bases. Trimming stripped 3 bases from V and 5 bases from J, with 10 bases between. The CDR3 contains 13 residues. Germline CDR1 SGHNT, CDR2 YENEEA.

The rearrangement uses TRBV7-6 and TRBJ2-6, with 7 bases aligning to TRBD2. V shed 2 bases and J 4 bases; nucleotides not matched to a gene: 8. The length of the CDR3 is 17 residues. Germline V lookup: CDR1 SGHVS, CDR2 FNYEAQ. The CDR3 region is CASSLLRRGEGANVLTF. The DNA of the CDR3 is TGTGCCAGCAGCTTATTGCGTCGGGGGGAGGGGGCCAACGTCCTGACTTTC.

The rearrangement joins TRBV4-3 to TRBJ2-1; perhaps TRBD2 as D (6 bases). The CDR3 runs to 16 residues. The V and J ends lost 2 bases and 4 bases respectively, with 15 bases between them. Germline assignment: CDR1 LGHNA and CDR2 YSLEER. CDR3 amino acids: CASSQSGTAVYNEQFF. DNA of the CDR3: TGCGCCAGCAGCCAATCCGGGACTGCAGTTTACAATGAGCAGTTCTTC.

This chain joins TRBV12-3 or TRBV12-4 and TRBJ2-2; TRBD1 aligns across 9 bases. With V trimmed by 10 bases and J by 4 bases, 4 bases remained unmatched. The CDR3 runs to 13 residues. The DNA for the CDR3 is TGTGCCACCCTGGACAGGGGCACCGGGGAGCTGTTTTTT. Translated: CATLDRGTGELFF.

This clonotype came up many times. V and J are TRBV4-1 and TRBJ2-1; 7 bases line up with TRBD1. CDR1 and CDR2 from the germline V gene are MGHRA and YSYEKL. The CDR3 covers 17 residues. The trim removed 3 bases at V and 7 bases at J, leaving 15 bases unmatched. CDR3 sequence (DNA): TGCGCCAGCAGCCACCCGACGAGGGGGCAAAAGGGGAATGAGCAGTTCTTC. Translated: CASSHPTRGQKGNEQFF.

This chain uses TRBV12-3 or TRBV12-4 with TRBJ1-5, with D possibly TRBD1 on 5 matching bases. The CDR3 loop spans 13 amino acids. The ends were cut back, 6 bases at V and 4 bases at J, with 10 bases in the middle. The CDR3 region has the DNA TGTGCCAGCAGCGACAGAGAGAATCAGCCCCAGCATTTT. It specifies CASSDRENQPQHF.

This clonotype turned up a few times. The chain employs TRBV9 and TRBJ2-1; 9 nucleotides line up with TRBD1. The CDR3 spans 15 residues. The V gene end was trimmed by 2 bases and the J gene end by 2 bases; junction bases not matched to a gene: 2. Per germline, CDR1 SGDLS and CDR2 YYNGEE. The CDR3 is CASSVGTGTYNEQFF. The CDR3 DNA sequence: TGTGCCAGCAGCGTGGGGACAGGGACCTACAATGAGCAGTTCTTC.

This clonotype appeared a few times. The rearrangement links TRBV5-1 to TRBJ2-7; D ambiguous. The CDR3 length is 14 residues. V was trimmed by 0 bases and J by 0 bases, leaving 7 bases between them. The germline CDR1 and CDR2 sequences are SGHRS and YFSETQ. DNA of the CDR3: TGCGCCAGCAGCTTGGTCCTAGACTCCTACGAGCAGTACTTC. Its protein product is CASSLVLDSYEQYF. The full variable domain, with the rest looked up from reference TRBV5-1 and TRBJ2-7, is KAGVTQTPRYLIKTRGQQVTLSCSPISGHRSVSWYQQTPGQGLQFLFEYFSETQRNKGNFPGRFSGRQFSNSRSEMNVSTLELGDSALYLCASSLVLDSYEQYFGPGTRLTVT.

This clonotype has just a few counts. The chain uses TRBV6-5 and TRBJ2-7; maybe TRBD2 (6 bases). CDR3 size: 13 residues. The V end was cut by 8 bases, the J end by 3 bases, with 14 bases between. Germline loops: CDR1 MNHEY, CDR2 SVGAGI. DNA of the CDR3: TGTGCCAGCGGACCTAGCGCCCACTACGAGCAGTACGTC. Translated: CASGPSAHYEQYV.

This clonotype was observed a handful of times. CDR3 nucleotides: TGTGCCAGCAGGTCTGGTAGGGTTTGGTTCACTGAAGCTTTCTTT. Encoded protein: CASRSGRVWFTEAFF. The rearrangement joins TRBV6-5 to TRBJ1-1, with no clear D. The germline gives CDR1 MNHEY, CDR2 SVGAGI. This CDR3 has 15 residues. The V gene lost 6 bases and the J gene lost 4 bases, with 18 bases spanning the gap.

The chain couples TRBV12-3 or TRBV12-4 to TRBJ1-6; 7 bases agree with TRBD1. Trimming took 3 bases from V and 7 from J; bases not matched to a gene: 6. The CDR3 extends over 15 amino acids. CDR3 nucleotides: TGTGCCAGCAGTTTCGGGGGACAGCTAAATTCACCCCTCCACTTT. It codes for CASSFGGQLNSPLHF.

The CDR3 loop reads CAISVVRAADTQYF. CDR3 DNA: TGTGCCATCAGTGTTGTCAGGGCGGCAGATACGCAGTATTTT. This rearrangement joins TRBV10-3 to TRBJ2-3, with a weak D call TRBD1 (5 bases). Germline values: CDR1 ENHRY, CDR2 SYGVKD. The CDR3 loop spans 14 amino acids. With 4 bases removed from V and 4 bases from J, the gap between germline ends came to 12 bases.

The V and J genes are TRBV2 and TRBJ2-1; weak D call: TRBD1 (6 bases). The CDR3 runs to 14 residues. Germline V gene data show CDR1 as SNHLY and CDR2 as FYNNEI. The V end was cut by 4 bases, the J end by 14 bases, with 21 bases between. CDR3 region: CASSVRGSYNVEFF. The CDR3 DNA sequence: TGTGCCAGCAGTGTCAGGGGATCCTACAATGTGGAGTTCTTC.

Only a few counts were recorded for this clonotype. This chain links TRBV14 with TRBJ1-6; D gene ambiguous. The CDR3 totals 15 residues. V was pared by 0 bases and J by 6 bases, with 9 bases between. Germline V gene lookup returns CDR1 SGHDN and CDR2 FVKESK. The CDR3: CASSQETRGNSPLHF. In nucleotides, the CDR3 is TGTGCCAGCAGCCAAGAAACCCGGGGTAATTCACCCCTCCACTTT. The whole variable domain, remainder taken from reference TRBV14 and TRBJ1-6, is EAGVTQFPSHSVIEKGQTVTLRCDPISGHDNLYWYRRVMGKEIKFLLHFVKESKQDESGMPNNRFLAERTGGTYSTLKVQPAELEDSGVYFCASSQETRGNSPLHFGNGTRLTVT.

The CDR3 DNA follows: TGCGCCAGCAGCTCCGACTCGGGGGTCTCTGGAAACACCATATATTTT. It codes for CASSSDSGVSGNTIYF. The rearrangement links TRBV4-3 to TRBJ1-3; possible D gene TRBD1, 5 bases. The CDR3 totals 16 residues. CDR1 is LGHNA, CDR2 YSLEER, per germline. With 5 bases removed from V and 0 bases from J, the gap between germline ends came to 14 bases.

The V call is TRBV6-5, the J call TRBJ2-3; 12 bases match TRBD2. CDR1 is MNHEY, CDR2 SVGAGI, per germline. J was trimmed by 5 bases and V by 4 bases; bases with no gene match: 7. This CDR3 has 16 amino acids. CDR3 in amino acids: CASSWASGGDGDTQYF. For the CDR3, the DNA is TGTGCCAGCAGTTGGGCTAGCGGGGGGGACGGAGATACGCAGTATTTT.

This clonotype was observed a handful of times. The rearrangement uses TRBV7-9 and TRBJ2-3, with 9 bases that match TRBD2. V was pared by 4 bases and J by 2 bases, with 7 bases of the junction left unmatched. Germline V lookup: CDR1 SEHNR, CDR2 FQNEAQ (reference sequence). CDR3 size: 16 residues. The CDR3 coding sequence is TGTGCCAGCAGCTATAGCGGGGGAATATCCACAGATACGCAGTATTTT. Translating gives CASSYSGGISTDTQYF.

This clonotype was counted at least ten times. The chain links TRBV20-1 to TRBJ2-5; 8 positions agree with TRBD1. V was pared by 0 bases and J by 1 base, with 4 bases of the junction left unmatched. The CDR3 length is 15 residues. Germline lookup yields CDR1 DFQATT and CDR2 SNEGSKA (reference sequence). CDR3 in DNA: TGCAGTGCTAGAGACGGACAGGGTCTCCAAGAGACCCAGTACTTC. Translation gives CSARDGQGLQETQYF.

A few counts support this clonotype. The DNA for the CDR3 is TGTGCCAGCAGTCACTATCGACAGGGGGAGGGCTACACCTTC. Translating gives CASSHYRQGEGYTF. The rearrangement links TRBV27 to TRBJ1-2; 9 bases fit TRBD1. J lost 8 bases, V lost 5 bases, and 9 bases had no gene match. The CDR3 is 14 residues long. Per the germline V gene, CDR1 is MNHEY and CDR2 is SMNVEV (reference sequence).

This clonotype has more than one count but fewer than ten. The gene calls are TRBV5-4 and TRBJ1-1; a possible D gene is TRBD1 (6 bases). V was clipped by 1 base and J by 7 bases, with 8 bases between them. Germline V lookup: CDR1 SGHNT, CDR2 YYREEE (reference sequence). The CDR3 runs 12 residues. In DNA, the CDR3 is TGTGCCAGCAGCTTGCAGGGGATTGAAGCTTTCTTT. Its translation: CASSLQGIEAFF.